A few counts support the clone carrying this T cell receptor (beta chain). No antigen is known for it. This entry belongs to a study of T cell repertoires in cytomegalovirus infection. Study context: CMV epitopes in the study were HLA-C-restricted (recently identified) and HLA-B-restricted (well studied). Public TCR beta signatures indicated both CMV infection and matching HLA type.

The study's findings and limits: The ex vivo response was dominated by HLA-C-restricted CMV-specific TCR beta clonotypes.

V lost 0 bases to trimming and J lost 6 bases, with 12 bases between them. This CDR3 is built from 16 residues. TCRdb re-called the reads through MiXCR, storing one row per CDR3 protein. Of approximately 500,000 distinct CDR3 sequences in the sample, 25% to 35% were seen once. The sequence was obtained from a human donor in good health (CMV status not recorded). Some clones in this sample may be carry-over from other donors' samples. This rearrangement joins TRBV12-3 or TRBV12-4 to TRBJ1-6, with D tentatively TRBD1 (5 bases). This material consisted of cultured PBMCs, taken from culture after CMV antigen stimulation. This CDR3 is CASSLASGGTNSPLHF. CDR3 nucleotide sequence: TGTGCCAGCAGTTTAGCGAGCGGAGGGACTAATTCACCCCTCCACTTT.